This is a list of T cell receptor beta chains from one sample in a study of blood T cell repertoires in COVID-19. Profiled with immunoSEQ multiplex PCR; TCRdb holds only in-frame clones, not every one. In the table there are tens of thousands of clones, 65% to 85% of which are singletons. The specimen was peripheral blood. The source of these receptors is a human donor in a cohort sampled during active COVID-19. The CDR3 runs from the conserved cysteine through the conserved F or W. The order of the fields is D gene, V gene, clone size, J gene, CDR3 protein, CDR3 DNA. D genes are given only for firm matches. Clone size appears in some rows only: once, few, many, or a class for an expanded clone.

D gene: .
V gene: TRBV19
clone size: .
J gene: TRBJ2-4
CDR3 protein: CASNDRRGVDIQYF
CDR3 DNA: TGTGCCAGTAACGACAGGCGAGGGGTTGACATTCAGTACTTC

D gene: .
V gene: TRBV6-1
clone size: once
J gene: TRBJ2-7
CDR3 protein: CASSDPGITYEQYF
CDR3 DNA: TGTGCCAGCAGTGACCCCGGGATAACCTACGAGCAGTACTTC

D gene: TRBD2
V gene: TRBV9
clone size: .
J gene: TRBJ2-5
CDR3 protein: CASSDQAGGKTQYF
CDR3 DNA: TGTGCCAGCAGCGACCAAGCGGGGGGTAAGACCCAGTACTTC

D gene: TRBD2
V gene: TRBV5-1
clone size: .
J gene: TRBJ2-5
CDR3 protein: CASSSQAGGPETQYF
CDR3 DNA: TGCGCCAGCAGCTCCCAAGCGGGGGGGCCGGAGACCCAGTACTTC

D gene: .
V gene: TRBV3-1/TRBV3-2
clone size: .
J gene: TRBJ1-2
CDR3 protein: CASSQGQMTNYGYTF
CDR3 DNA: TGTGCCAGCAGCCAAGGCCAGATGACTAACTATGGCTACACCTTC

D gene: TRBD1
V gene: TRBV19
clone size: .
J gene: TRBJ1-2
CDR3 protein: CASSIRTGNYGYTF
CDR3 DNA: TGTGCCAGTAGTATTCGGACAGGGAACTATGGCTACACCTTC

D gene: TRBD2
V gene: TRBV18
clone size: .
J gene: TRBJ2-5
CDR3 protein: CASSPREGGETQYF
CDR3 DNA: TGTGCCAGCTCACCGAGAGAGGGAGGGGAGACCCAGTACTTC

D gene: TRBD1
V gene: TRBV5-5
clone size: .
J gene: TRBJ1-5
CDR3 protein: CASSKYLQGTNGNQPQHF
CDR3 DNA: TGTGCCAGCAGCAAATATTTACAGGGGACGAATGGCAATCAGCCCCAGCATTTT

D gene: .
V gene: TRBV5-1
clone size: .
J gene: TRBJ1-6
CDR3 protein: CASSTYSNSPLHF
CDR3 DNA: TGCGCCAGCAGCACGTACTCCAATTCACCCCTCCACTTT

D gene: .
V gene: TRBV19
clone size: .
J gene: TRBJ2-2
CDR3 protein: CASRSGRVTGELFF
CDR3 DNA: TGTGCCAGTAGGTCTGGCAGGGTCACCGGGGAGCTGTTTTTT

D gene: .
V gene: TRBV9
clone size: .
J gene: TRBJ2-2
CDR3 protein: CASSAREAGELFF
CDR3 DNA: TGTGCCAGCAGCGCCAGGGAGGCCGGGGAGCTGTTTTTT

D gene: .
V gene: TRBV4-2
clone size: few
J gene: TRBJ2-6
CDR3 protein: CASSPSGSGANVLTF
CDR3 DNA: TGTGCCAGCAGCCCGTCGGGGTCTGGGGCCAACGTCCTGACTTTC

D gene: .
V gene: TRBV2
clone size: .
J gene: TRBJ1-1
CDR3 protein: CASSAGEGTEAFF
CDR3 DNA: TGTGCCAGCAGTGCGGGGGAAGGAACTGAAGCTTTCTTT

D gene: .
V gene: TRBV7-2
clone size: .
J gene: TRBJ1-3
CDR3 protein: CASSLAQGPGNTIYF
CDR3 DNA: TGTGCCAGCAGCTTAGCGCAGGGGCCTGGAAACACCATATATTTT

D gene: TRBD2
V gene: TRBV11-3
clone size: .
J gene: TRBJ2-1
CDR3 protein: CASSHRGGGYNEQFF
CDR3 DNA: TGTGCCAGCAGCCACCGGGGGGGTGGATACAATGAGCAGTTCTTC

D gene: .
V gene: TRBV7-9
clone size: .
J gene: TRBJ2-1
CDR3 protein: CAFPKGVEQFF
CDR3 DNA: TGTGCCTTCCCGAAGGGGGTTGAGCAGTTCTTC

D gene: TRBD1
V gene: TRBV28
clone size: .
J gene: TRBJ2-2
CDR3 protein: CASTRDSNTGELFF
CDR3 DNA: TGTGCCAGCACCAGGGACAGCAACACCGGGGAGCTGTTTTTT

D gene: .
V gene: TRBV19
clone size: .
J gene: TRBJ1-5
CDR3 protein: CASSISAGSNQPQHF
CDR3 DNA: TGTGCCAGTAGTATTTCGGCAGGCAGCAATCAGCCCCAGCATTTT

D gene: TRBD1
V gene: TRBV6-5
clone size: .
J gene: TRBJ1-2
CDR3 protein: CASSRQGARGYTF
CDR3 DNA: TGTGCCAGCAGCCGACAGGGGGCGAGAGGCTACACCTTC

D gene: .
V gene: TRBV5-4
clone size: .
J gene: TRBJ2-5
CDR3 protein: CASSRGYQETQYF
CDR3 DNA: TGTGCCAGCAGCAGGGGGTACCAAGAGACCCAGTACTTC

D gene: .
V gene: TRBV4-3
clone size: .
J gene: TRBJ2-7
CDR3 protein: CASSQDPDSYEQYF
CDR3 DNA: TGCGCCAGCAGCCAAGATCCGGACAGCTACGAGCAGTACTTC

D gene: .
V gene: TRBV6-2/TRBV6-3
clone size: .
J gene: TRBJ2-2
CDR3 protein: CASSYFRGRTGELFF
CDR3 DNA: TGTGCCAGCAGTTACTTCAGGGGACGGACCGGGGAGCTGTTTTTT

D gene: .
V gene: TRBV5-6
clone size: .
J gene: TRBJ2-4
CDR3 protein: CASSLGQEADIQYF
CDR3 DNA: TGTGCCAGCAGCTTGGGCCAGGAGGCGGACATTCAGTACTTC

D gene: .
V gene: TRBV9
clone size: .
J gene: TRBJ1-2
CDR3 protein: CASSASRSDGYTF
CDR3 DNA: TGTGCCAGCAGCGCCTCTCGGTCGGATGGCTACACCTTC

D gene: .
V gene: TRBV7-8
clone size: .
J gene: TRBJ1-2
CDR3 protein: CASSPRGWEGGYTF
CDR3 DNA: TGTGCCAGCAGCCCTCGGGGCTGGGAGGGGGGCTACACCTTC

D gene: .
V gene: TRBV27
clone size: .
J gene: TRBJ1-6
CDR3 protein: CASSFGRDNSPLHF
CDR3 DNA: TGTGCCAGCAGTTTCGGCAGGGATAATTCACCCCTCCACTTT

D gene: .
V gene: TRBV6-6
clone size: .
J gene: TRBJ2-7
CDR3 protein: CASRLTESYEQYF
CDR3 DNA: TGTGCCAGCAGGCTGACAGAGTCCTACGAGCAGTACTTC

D gene: TRBD1
V gene: TRBV5-6
clone size: .
J gene: TRBJ1-5
CDR3 protein: CASSYRGGAFDQPQHF
CDR3 DNA: TGTGCCAGCAGTTATAGAGGGGGCGCGTTCGATCAGCCCCAGCATTTT

D gene: .
V gene: TRBV5-4
clone size: few
J gene: TRBJ2-3
CDR3 protein: CASSLTGGGTDTQYF
CDR3 DNA: TGTGCCAGCAGCTTGACCGGGGGAGGCACAGATACGCAGTATTTT

D gene: .
V gene: TRBV5-1
clone size: .
J gene: TRBJ1-4
CDR3 protein: CASSLRTSRGLQLFF
CDR3 DNA: TGCGCCAGCAGCTTGAGAACTTCCAGGGGTTTGCAACTGTTTTTT

D gene: .
V gene: TRBV4-1
clone size: .
J gene: TRBJ1-4
CDR3 protein: CASSQGAPNEKLFF
CDR3 DNA: TGCGCCAGCAGCCAAGGGGCTCCTAATGAAAAACTGTTTTTT

D gene: TRBD2
V gene: TRBV18
clone size: .
J gene: TRBJ2-3
CDR3 protein: CASSTTSGGADTQYF
CDR3 DNA: TGTGCCAGCTCAACGACTAGCGGGGGGGCCGATACGCAGTATTTT

D gene: TRBD1
V gene: TRBV10-3
clone size: .
J gene: TRBJ1-6
CDR3 protein: CAIRGTGDNSPLHF
CDR3 DNA: TGTGCCATCAGGGGGACAGGGGATAATTCACCCCTCCACTTT

D gene: .
V gene: TRBV5-6
clone size: few
J gene: TRBJ2-2
CDR3 protein: CASSSADRYTGELFF
CDR3 DNA: TGTGCCAGCAGCTCGGCGGACAGATACACCGGGGAGCTGTTTTTT